Reported below is one T cell receptor (beta chain). Its target is unknown. The source of the sample is a study of human thymus T cells. Whole-study results and caveats: Among unrelated individuals, related research reported thymic repertoires that overlapped highly. Usage of V and J genes appeared biased in thymic and blood repertoires.

Thymus tissue for the work was resected from patients undergoing corrective heart surgery. The people who donated were healthy Finnish babies having corrective surgery for congenital heart defects. Sequenced by immunoSEQ multiplex PCR; TCRdb stores in-frame clones only, minus some. Of tens of thousands of clones in the sample, 95% were seen once. CDR1 and CDR2 from the germline V gene are SGHRS and YFSETQ. With 4 bases removed from V and 6 bases from J, the gap between germline ends came to 14 bases. This CDR3 is 14 amino acids long. Sequenced input: thymus tissue. The clonotype comes from a girl under two years old with a congenital heart defect but otherwise immunologically healthy. The chain is built from TRBV5-1 and TRBJ2-1; D unclear. The CDR3 DNA reads as TGCGCCAGCAGCAATCATGAGAGGCCCAATGAGCAGTTCTTC. It translates to CASSNHERPNEQFF.